This T cell receptor (beta chain) was sequenced during a study of tumour-infiltrating T cells in Burkitt lymphoma. J lost 5 bases, V lost 4 bases, and 8 bases had no gene match. This CDR3 has 15 residues. Germline lookup yields CDR1 SGHKS and CDR2 YYEKEE (reference sequence). This clone was counted only a few times. The assay was immunoSEQ multiplex PCR, and TCRdb's table has in-frame clones only and misses some. Of tens of thousands of clones listed, less than 35% are singletons. This receptor was obtained from a human donor with Burkitt lymphoma. Material: tumor tissue. The rearrangement joins TRBV5-5 to TRBJ2-5, with TRBD1 matching 10 bases. CDR3 nucleotide sequence: TGTGCCAGCAGCCTTGGGACAGGGGTCCGGGAGACCCAGTACTTC. This codes for CASSLGTGVRETQYF.